These T cell receptor beta chains were read from a single sample in a study of cytomegalovirus exposure and HLA in healthy donors. Repertoires were generated with immunoSEQ multiplex PCR, while TCRdb's copy carries only in-frame clones and drops some. The sample yields some 180,000 clones, more than 65% seen once. Input material: PBMCs. The receptors here all came from a girl aged 2-10 years in good health and CMV-seropositive. Each CDR3 is given with its conserved first and last residue. The D gene is left open where the match is weak. A row's size may be missing; if present it is once, few, many or a size class.

D	J	size	V	CDR3	DNA
TRBD1	TRBJ2-7	NA	TRBV4-1	CASSQLGQGINYEQYF	TGCGCCAGCAGCCAACTGGGACAGGGTATTAACTACGAGCAGTACTTC
NA	TRBJ2-7	NA	TRBV11-2	CASSPGTYYEQYF	TGTGCCAGCTCCCCCGGGACATATTACGAGCAGTACTTC
NA	TRBJ2-1	NA	TRBV19	CASAPRDFGNNEQFF	TGTGCCAGTGCCCCCCGGGACTTCGGGAACAATGAGCAGTTCTTC
NA	TRBJ1-1	NA	TRBV5-8	CASSFLGGSTEAFF	TGTGCCAGCAGCTTTTTGGGCGGGAGCACTGAAGCTTTCTTT
NA	TRBJ2-3	NA	TRBV4-1	CASSQDPQRYTQYF	TGCGCCAGCAGCCAGGATCCTCAGCGGTATACGCAGTATTTT
TRBD2	TRBJ2-1	NA	TRBV18	CASASSGGFNEQFF	TGTGCCAGCGCATCTAGCGGGGGCTTCAATGAGCAGTTCTTC
TRBD2	TRBJ2-7	once	TRBV6-1	CASSGSGGSYEQYF	TGTGCCAGCAGTGGTAGCGGGGGATCCTACGAGCAGTACTTC
NA	TRBJ2-2	once	TRBV14	CASSQARFGELFF	TGTGCCAGCAGCCAAGCGAGGTTCGGGGAGCTGTTTTTT
NA	TRBJ2-1	NA	TRBV4-2	CASSQDPSGTLYNEQFF	TGTGCCAGCAGCCAAGATCCCAGCGGGACACTCTACAATGAGCAGTTCTTC
TRBD2	TRBJ2-7	NA	TRBV6-1	CASSEAWLAGGREQYF	TGTGCCAGCAGTGAAGCGTGGCTAGCGGGAGGGCGAGAGCAGTACTTC
NA	TRBJ1-3	NA	TRBV1	CTSSRGSGSGNTIYF	TGCACCAGCAGCCGAGGTAGTGGTTCTGGAAACACCATATATTTT
TRBD1	TRBJ2-1	NA	TRBV27	CASSLSTGGEQFF	TGTGCCAGCAGTTTATCGACAGGGGGTGAGCAGTTCTTC
TRBD1	TRBJ1-1	NA	TRBV19	CASSISHRGGLNTEAFF	TGTGCCAGTAGTATTTCCCACAGGGGGGGGTTGAACACTGAAGCTTTCTTT
NA	TRBJ2-2	NA	TRBV4-1	CASSRSRDKGSGELFF	TGCGCCAGCAGCCGCTCCCGGGACAAGGGATCCGGGGAGCTGTTTTTT
NA	TRBJ1-6	NA	TRBV30	CAWSERETFNSPLHF	TGTGCCTGGAGTGAACGGGAGACCTTTAATTCACCCCTCCACTTT
NA	TRBJ1-4	NA	TRBV6-1	CASSQREASNEKLFF	TGTGCCAGCAGTCAAAGAGAGGCCTCTAATGAAAAACTGTTTTTT
NA	TRBJ1-3	NA	TRBV19	CASSTGGGNTIYF	TGTGCCAGTAGTACGGGTGGTGGAAACACCATATATTTT
NA	TRBJ1-2	NA	TRBV6-5	CASSLQGYGYTF	TGTGCCAGCAGTTTACAGGGTTATGGCTACACCTTC
TRBD2	TRBJ2-7	NA	TRBV11-1	CASRWGLAGGPVHEQYF	TGTGCCAGCAGATGGGGACTAGCGGGAGGGCCGGTCCACGAGCAGTACTTC
TRBD2	TRBJ2-1	NA	TRBV5-4	CASSRSAASGDDEQFF	TGTGCCAGCAGCCGTAGTGCGGCTAGCGGGGACGATGAGCAGTTCTTC
TRBD2	TRBJ2-1	NA	TRBV9	CASSATSGPRPEQFF	TGTGCCAGCAGCGCAACTAGCGGGCCCAGGCCTGAGCAGTTCTTC
NA	TRBJ2-7	once	TRBV19	CASSIAHREGGEQYF	TGTGCCAGTAGTATCGCCCACAGGGAGGGAGGCGAGCAGTACTTC
TRBD2	TRBJ2-3	NA	TRBV5-1	CASSSFGTSGVDTQYF	TGCGCCAGCAGCTCCTTTGGGACTAGCGGGGTAGATACGCAGTATTTT
TRBD1	TRBJ2-3	NA	TRBV9	CASSPRTGGVTDTQYF	TGTGCCAGCAGCCCACGGACAGGGGGCGTCACAGATACGCAGTATTTT
NA	TRBJ1-5	NA	TRBV4-1	CASSQEANQPQHF	TGCGCCAGCAGCCAAGAGGCTAATCAGCCCCAGCATTTT
NA	TRBJ1-1	NA	TRBV29-1	CSVSPGVGTEAFF	TGCAGCGTTAGCCCAGGGGTCGGCACTGAAGCTTTCTTT
NA	TRBJ2-7	NA	TRBV5-4	CASSLKGRVSSYEQYF	TGTGCCAGCAGCTTGAAAGGGCGGGTGAGCTCCTACGAGCAGTACTTC
NA	TRBJ2-3	NA	TRBV30	CAWSVLGTYNRSDTQYF	TGTGCCTGGAGTGTACTCGGGACTTACAATCGAAGTGATACGCAGTATTTT
TRBD2	TRBJ2-5	NA	TRBV7-3	CASSQTSGLQETQYF	TGTGCCAGCAGCCAAACTAGCGGGCTACAAGAGACCCAGTACTTC
TRBD2	TRBJ2-3	once	TRBV9	CASSVRGVGTDTQYF	TGTGCCAGCAGCGTACGGGGGGTCGGCACAGATACGCAGTATTTT
TRBD1	TRBJ2-1	NA	TRBV29-1	CSVGGTGPWDEQFF	TGCAGCGTTGGTGGGACAGGACCTTGGGATGAGCAGTTCTTC
TRBD2	TRBJ2-7	NA	TRBV28	CASGEAGSSYEQYF	TGTGCCAGTGGAGAAGCGGGGAGCTCCTACGAGCAGTACTTC
NA	TRBJ1-3	NA	TRBV6-1	CASSPFRDTIYF	TGTGCCAGCAGCCCCTTCCGGGACACCATATATTTT
NA	TRBJ1-5	NA	TRBV6-1	CASSAGGRRNQPQHF	TGTGCCAGCAGTGCGGGGGGTAGGCGGAATCAGCCCCAGCATTTT